This TCR beta chain was sequenced during a study of naive and memory T cell subsets. This clonotype showed up just a few times. Sequential positive selection took CD4 T cells first, then CD8 T cells. An equimolar mix of two oligonucleotides served as the beta constant-region primer for TRBC1 and TRBC2. Nested alpha and beta constant-region primers with the SP2 primer drove four PCR rounds on ligated cDNA. A 12-nucleotide UMI and the SP2 primer were added to the cDNA 3' end by oligonucleotide ligation. TCRdb re-called the UMI-ligation and nested PCR reads with MiXCR, one entry per CDR3 protein. The sample carries roughly 130,000 distinct CDR3 sequences, roughly 36% recorded once. Sequenced: central memory CD4+ T cells from blood. This clonotype was sampled from a human donor in good health.

The CDR3: CASSYSRSGRARYNEQFF. DNA of the CDR3: TGTGCCAGCAGTTACTCGAGAAGCGGGAGGGCCAGATACAATGAGCAGTTCTTC. The genes are TRBV6-2 or TRBV6-3 and TRBJ2-1, with TRBD2 matching 10 bases. V lost 0 bases to trimming and J lost 4 bases; unmatched junction nucleotides: 9. From germline, CDR1 is MNHEY and CDR2 SVGEGT. This CDR3 region has 18 residues.